These 28 T cell receptor beta chains share one sample of origin, sequenced in a study of blood T cell repertoires in COVID-19. Sequencing used immunoSEQ multiplex PCR; TCRdb keeps in-frame clones, though not all of them. The sample yields about 180,000 clones, roughly 84% seen once. Input material: PBMCs or T cells enriched from blood (not recorded which). Receptors originate from a human donor with acute COVID-19. The donor label of this sample is uncertain.

The chain has TRBV27 and TRBJ1-6; D may be TRBD1 (6 bases). This CDR3 comprises 13 residues. Germline CDR1 and CDR2: MNHEY and SMNVEV (reference sequence). Between the trimmed V and J ends, which lost 2 bases and 7 bases, there was a span of 6 bases. The CDR3 coding sequence is TGTGCCAGCAGTTTAGGGACAAATTCACCCCTCCACTTT. The encoded protein is CASSLGTNSPLHF.

This chain links TRBV9 with TRBJ2-1, with TRBD2 matching 10 bases. The V gene end was trimmed by 0 bases and the J gene end by 7 bases; junction bases not matched to a gene: 7. The CDR3 loop spans 16 amino acids. Germline lookup yields CDR1 SGDLS and CDR2 YYNGEE. CDR3 DNA sequence: TGTGCCAGCAGCGTAGGGGCTAGCGGGGGCCCAAATGAGCAGTTCTTC. Amino acids: CASSVGASGGPNEQFF.

The rearrangement joins TRBV25-1 to TRBJ1-2; 8 bases fit TRBD1. The CDR3 totals 16 residues. Germline-derived CDR1 and CDR2 are MGHDK and SYGVNS. The J segment lost 8 bases and the V segment lost 4 bases, leaving 15 bases of the junction unmatched. The CDR3 reads CASSVPNPGTGLGYTF. The DNA for the CDR3 is TGTGCCAGCAGTGTCCCCAACCCCGGGACAGGTCTCGGCTACACCTTC.

The V and J genes are TRBV10-3 and TRBJ1-1; D is uncertain. The CDR3 covers 13 residues. Germline V gene sequence: CDR1 ENHRY, CDR2 SYGVKD. Trimming cost V 4 bases and J 1 base, with 7 bases left between them. CDR3 residues: CAISVSGNTEAFF. DNA for the CDR3: TGTGCCATCAGTGTATCGGGGAACACTGAAGCTTTCTTT.

To note about this clone: Distinct nucleotide sequences in the sample also encode this CDR3. The chain has TRBV12-3 or TRBV12-4 and TRBJ1-1, with a possible D match to TRBD1 (6 bases). With 2 bases removed from V and 4 bases from J, the gap between germline ends came to 8 bases. The CDR3 spans 13 residues. The chain's CDR3 is CASSLQGTTEAFF. Written as DNA, the CDR3 is TGTGCCAGCAGTTTACAGGGGACCACTGAAGCTTTCTTT.

The genes are TRBV12-3 or TRBV12-4 and TRBJ2-5, with 7 bases that match TRBD1. The ends lost 6 bases at V and 11 bases at J; junction bases unmatched: 9. CDR3 length equals 12 residues. Here the CDR3 DNA reads TGTGCCAGCAGCCCCGACAGGGTATCTCAGTACTTC. This codes for CASSPDRVSQYF.

V is TRBV19 and J is TRBJ1-1; 7 bases are a match to TRBD1. Germline trimming cut 7 bases from V and 1 base from J; bases unmatched to any gene: 9. The CDR3 totals 15 residues. The germline V gene encodes CDR1 LNHDA and CDR2 SQIVND (reference sequence). CDR3 nucleotide sequence: TGTGCCAGTACTTCTACTCAGGGGGAGAACACTGAAGCTTTCTTT. It specifies CASTSTQGENTEAFF.

The chain links TRBV5-6 to TRBJ2-7, with 7 bases lining up with TRBD1. The V segment lost 4 bases and the J segment 5 bases; nucleotides outside the gene matches: 9. Germline-derived CDR1 and CDR2 are SGHDT and YYEEEE. The CDR3 contains 14 residues. CDR3 coding DNA: TGTGCCAGCAGCCCATTGACAGGGCGGCACGAGCAGTACTTC. It encodes CASSPLTGRHEQYF.

This clone was counted once. The chain combines TRBV27 with TRBJ2-7; D is undetermined. V was clipped by 3 bases and J by 5 bases, with 14 bases between them. This CDR3 is built from 14 residues. CDR1 MNHEY and CDR2 SMNVEV come from the germline V gene (reference sequence). The CDR3 loop is CASSFLGRSHEQYF. In DNA, the CDR3 is TGTGCCAGCAGTTTCCTCGGCAGGTCCCACGAGCAGTACTTC.

The chain recombines TRBV3-1 (or the pseudogene TRBV3-2) with TRBJ2-7; perhaps TRBD2 as D (5 bases). The germline V gene encodes CDR1 LGHDT and CDR2 YNNKEL (reference sequence). V was clipped by 0 bases and J by 3 bases, with 6 bases between them. The CDR3 sequence is 13 residues long. CDR3 sequence reads: CASSQEGGYEQYF. DNA for the CDR3: TGTGCCAGCAGCCAAGAAGGAGGCTACGAGCAGTACTTC.

This chain links TRBV2 with TRBJ1-1; 8 bases align to TRBD1. CDR1 and CDR2 from the germline V gene are SNHLY and FYNNEI. Trimming took 7 bases from V and 1 from J; bases not matched to a gene: 11. The CDR3 covers 16 residues. In DNA, the CDR3 is TGTGCCAGCAACCCAAGGGCAGGGGGCAAGAACACTGAAGCTTTCTTT. Residues: CASNPRAGGKNTEAFF.

The rearrangement joins TRBV14 to TRBJ2-7; D call uncertain. Deletions cut 1 base from V and 4 bases from J, with 14 bases between. This CDR3 region has 15 residues. The germline CDR1 and CDR2 sequences are SGHDN and FVKESK. CDR3 residues: CASSQGAAPSYEQYF. CDR3 in DNA: TGTGCCAGCAGCCAAGGGGCCGCTCCCTCATACGAGCAGTACTTC.

This clone showed up just a few times. The chain joins TRBV7-9 to TRBJ2-3; unclear D gene. Germline lookup yields CDR1 SEHNR and CDR2 FQNEAQ (reference sequence). CDR3 size: 12 residues. Trimming took off 3 bases at V and 6 bases at J, with 7 bases between the two ends. The CDR3 DNA reads as TGTGCCAGCAGCTTCCACGGGGATACGCAGTATTTT. Translation: CASSFHGDTQYF.

The J gene is TRBJ2-2, the V gene TRBV5-1; possible D gene TRBD2, 6 bases. Germline CDR1 reads SGHRS; CDR2 reads YFSETQ. The CDR3 length is 14 residues. The ends were cut back, 6 bases at V and 5 bases at J, with 14 bases in the middle. The chain's CDR3 is CASNLIGGTGELFF. The CDR3 DNA reads as TGCGCCAGCAACCTTATCGGAGGGACCGGGGAGCTGTTTTTT.

CDR3: CASSETREWNLGSYEQYF. Here the CDR3 DNA reads TGCGCCAGCAGTGAGACTAGGGAATGGAATCTCGGGAGCTACGAGCAGTACTTC. The chain couples TRBV10-1 to TRBJ2-7, with D possibly TRBD2 on 6 matching bases. V lost 2 bases and J lost 3, with 23 bases in between. The CDR3 runs 18 residues. Germline V gene lookup returns CDR1 WNHNN and CDR2 SYGVQD (reference sequence).

J is TRBJ2-1 and V is TRBV6-2 or TRBV6-3; D gene unclear. The V end was cut by 2 bases, the J end by 6 bases, with 14 bases between. CDR3 length: 15 amino acids. Germline V lookup: CDR1 MNHEY, CDR2 SVGEGT. CDR3 region: CASSYVSPTGNEQFF. CDR3 sequence (DNA): TGTGCCAGCAGTTACGTAAGCCCGACGGGCAATGAGCAGTTCTTC.

This clone has a single count. The rearrangement uses TRBV2 and TRBJ2-3, with D maybe TRBD1 (5 bases). Trimming left V 6 bases short and J 0 bases short, with 10 bases between. The CDR3 is 14 residues long. Germline loops: CDR1 SNHLY, CDR2 FYNNEI. The CDR3 reads CASSTGQSTDTQYF. The CDR3 region has the DNA TGTGCCAGCAGCACAGGTCAAAGCACAGATACGCAGTATTTT.

The chain has TRBV4-2 and TRBJ1-2; tentative D call: TRBD1 (5 bases). V shed 4 bases and J shed 0 bases, with 15 bases lying between them. Germline values: CDR1 LGHNA, CDR2 YNFKEQ. The CDR3 length is 16 residues. DNA of the CDR3: TGTGCCAGCAGCCCCCGAGTGGACACTTCTAACTATGGCTACACCTTC. This codes for CASSPRVDTSNYGYTF.

The chain is built from TRBV9 and TRBJ2-5; a weak D match, TRBD2 (7 bases). The CDR3 sequence is 16 residues long. Germline V lookup: CDR1 SGDLS, CDR2 YYNGEE. The V gene lost 0 bases and the J gene lost 4 bases, with 16 bases spanning the gap. The CDR3 loop reads CASSVATGGGRETQYF. CDR3 DNA sequence: TGTGCCAGCAGCGTAGCTACTGGGGGGGGCAGAGAGACCCAGTACTTC.

CDR3 loop: CASSVAGGSGEKLFF. CDR3 in DNA: TGTGCCAGCAGCGTAGCGGGAGGGTCAGGAGAAAAACTGTTTTTT. This chain connects TRBV9 to TRBJ1-4; D gene ambiguous. Deletions cut 0 bases from V and 8 bases from J, with 14 bases between. The V gene's germline CDR1 is SGDLS and CDR2 YYNGEE. The CDR3 loop spans 15 amino acids.

This clone occurred once. The V call is TRBV5-5, the J call TRBJ1-4; D unresolved. The CDR3 spans 12 residues. Germline CDR1 SGHKS, CDR2 YYEKEE (reference sequence). Trimming removed 0 bases from V and 16 bases from J, with 13 bases in between. CDR3 bases: TGTGCCAGCAGCTTGGATTTTTCGGAGGAGTTTTTT. Translated: CASSLDFSEEFF.

CDR3 coding DNA: TGTGCCAGCAGCCAAGGGACAGGGTTGTACGAGCAGTACTTC. Protein: CASSQGTGLYEQYF. This rearrangement joins TRBV3-1 (or the pseudogene TRBV3-2) to TRBJ2-7; 8 bases agree with TRBD1. This CDR3 spans 14 amino acids. The ends lost 1 base at V and 4 bases at J; junction bases unmatched: 3. CDR1 is LGHDT, CDR2 YNNKEL, per germline (reference sequence).

A few counts support this clone. The CDR3 nucleotides are TGTGCCAGCAGCCCCCGGGGGGGCCGGGTCGGGGAGCTGTTTTTT. Encoded protein: CASSPRGGRVGELFF. The chain recombines TRBV7-3 with TRBJ2-2; 8 bases are shared with TRBD2. Trimming at V came to 5 bases and at J to 7 bases, leaving 9 bases not matched to a gene. The CDR3 is made up of 15 amino acids. Germline-derived CDR1 and CDR2 are SGHTA and FQGTGA.

The V and J genes are TRBV24-1 and TRBJ2-2, with D perhaps matching TRBD2 (5 bases). Germline V gene lookup returns CDR1 KGHDR and CDR2 SFDVKD. V was clipped by 1 base and J by 3 bases, with 5 bases between them. This CDR3 is built from 14 residues. CDR3 protein: CATSDFGDTGELFF. CDR3 DNA sequence: TGTGCCACCAGTGATTTCGGGGACACCGGGGAGCTGTTTTTT.

The chain combines TRBV29-1 with TRBJ1-1, with 10 bases matching TRBD1. Germline V lookup: CDR1 SQVTM, CDR2 ANQGSEA. J gave up 3 bases and V 7 bases, and 11 bases lay outside the gene matches. The CDR3 loop spans 15 amino acids. Here the CDR3 reads CSATGGATTDTEAFF. CDR3 DNA sequence: TGCAGCGCGACAGGGGGCGCCACCACCGACACTGAAGCTTTCTTT.

The rearrangement uses TRBV7-6 and TRBJ1-3, with D unresolved. CDR3 length equals 16 residues. Trimming cost V 4 bases and J 0 bases, with 13 bases left between them. Germline CDR1 SGHVS, CDR2 FNYEAQ. CDR3 nucleotides: TGTGCCAGCAGCTCCATAGCAGATGACTCTGGAAACACCATATATTTT. The encoded protein is CASSSIADDSGNTIYF.

CDR3 sequence reads: CASSRGQGTYGYTF. CDR3 nucleotides: TGTGCCAGCAGCAGAGGACAGGGGACCTATGGCTACACCTTC. The V gene is TRBV7-9, the J gene TRBJ1-2, with 9 positions matching TRBD1. The ends lost 5 bases at V and 4 bases at J; junction bases unmatched: 5. Germline lookup yields CDR1 SEHNR and CDR2 FQNEAQ (reference sequence). The CDR3 consists of 14 residues. The full variable domain, rest sourced from reference TRBV7-9 and TRBJ1-2, is DTGVSQNPRHKITKRGQNVTFRCDPISEHNRLYWYRQTLGQGPEFLTYFQNEAQLEKSRLLSDRFSAERPKGSFSTLEIQRTEQGDSAMYLCASSRGQGTYGYTFGSGTRLTVV.

The chain couples TRBV19 to TRBJ2-2; TRBD2 matches 7 bases. In germline, CDR1 is LNHDA, CDR2 SQIVND (reference sequence). This CDR3 has 16 residues. The V and J ends lost 5 bases and 3 bases, in that order; junction bases with no gene match: 9. In DNA, the CDR3 is TGTGCCAGTAGTGGGGGGGTACAGGCGTACACCGGGGAGCTGTTTTTT. It is translated as CASSGGVQAYTGELFF.